Listed here are 30 T cell receptor beta chains from one sample, sequenced in a study of control samples from healthy donors and cancer patients. Generated by immunoSEQ multiplex PCR, the TCRdb table keeps only in-frame clones and is missing some. The table shows about 120,000 clones, with 80% to 90% occurring only once. Sequencing input: PBMCs. The receptors were gathered from a woman between 50 and 59 years old with colorectal cancer.

The chain links TRBV18 to TRBJ1-1; D not certain. V dropped 3 bases and J dropped 5 bases, with 10 bases sitting between them. The CDR3 extends over 13 amino acids. Looked up from germline, CDR1 is KGHSH and CDR2 is LQKENI. This chain's CDR3 is CASSPTGYTEAFF. DNA of the CDR3: TGTGCCAGCTCACCCACGGGGTATACTGAAGCTTTCTTT. Full variable domain (outside the CDR3, taken from reference TRBV18 and TRBJ1-1): NAGVMQNPRHLVRRRGQEARLRCSPMKGHSHVYWYRQLPEEGLKFMVYLQKENIIDESGMPKERFSAEFPKEGPSILRIQQVVRGDSAAYFCASSPTGYTEAFFGQGTRLTVV.

The J gene is TRBJ1-3, the V gene TRBV18; unclear D gene. CDR1 is KGHSH and CDR2 is LQKENI in the germline V gene. This CDR3 comprises 17 residues. With 3 bases removed from V and 0 bases from J, the gap between germline ends came to 15 bases. In DNA form, the CDR3 reads TGTGCCAGCTCACCTACTAACAGAATCCTCTCTGGAAACACCATATATTTT. Its translation is CASSPTNRILSGNTIYF. Full variable domain (rest looked up from reference TRBV18 and TRBJ1-3): NAGVMQNPRHLVRRRGQEARLRCSPMKGHSHVYWYRQLPEEGLKFMVYLQKENIIDESGMPKERFSAEFPKEGPSILRIQQVVRGDSAAYFCASSPTNRILSGNTIYFGEGSWLTVV.

This chain uses TRBV7-2 with TRBJ1-1, with no clear D. Trimming removed 4 bases from V and 0 bases from J, with 6 bases in between. Germline V gene lookup returns CDR1 SGHTA and CDR2 FQGNSA. This CDR3 region has 13 residues. CDR3 coding DNA: TGTGCCAGCAGCTCCTCAGTGAACACTGAAGCTTTCTTT. Protein sequence: CASSSSVNTEAFF.

The V call is TRBV24-1, the J call TRBJ2-1; no reliable D call. The CDR3 has 12 amino acids. The germline gives CDR1 KGHDR, CDR2 SFDVKD. The ends were cut back, 6 bases at V and 4 bases at J, with 6 bases in the middle. In DNA form, the CDR3 reads TGTGCCACCAGTAATTGGTACAATGAGCAGTTCTTC. Residues: CATSNWYNEQFF.

The chain uses TRBV7-3 and TRBJ2-3; 7 bases align to TRBD2. This CDR3 contains 15 residues. V was pared by 2 bases and J by 6 bases, with 8 bases of the junction left unmatched. Germline assignment: CDR1 SGHTA and CDR2 FQGTGA. DNA of the CDR3: TGTGCCAGCAGCTTAGGGGTGGGAGGGGCCGATACGCAGTATTTT. Protein: CASSLGVGGADTQYF.

The rearrangement uses TRBV7-6 and TRBJ1-1; weak D call: TRBD1 (5 bases). The CDR3 length is 13 residues. Germline V gives CDR1 SGHVS, CDR2 FNYEAQ. Deletions cut 3 bases from V and 5 bases from J, with 10 bases between. CDR3 in DNA: TGTGCCAGCAGCTTTGGGGGAGGGACTGAAGCTTTCTTT. Translating gives CASSFGGGTEAFF.

J is TRBJ2-7 and V is TRBV9, with D uncertain. CDR1 and CDR2 (germline): SGDLS, YYNGEE. The CDR3 has 14 residues. Deletions cut 4 bases from V and 2 bases from J, with 13 bases between. CDR3 sequence: CASSPRRSPYEQYF. Written as DNA, the CDR3 is TGTGCCAGCAGCCCTCGTCGTAGCCCCTACGAGCAGTACTTC. Full variable domain (rest looked up from reference TRBV9 and TRBJ2-7): DSGVTQTPKHLITATGQRVTLRCSPRSGDLSVYWYQQSLDQGLQFLIQYYNGEERAKGNILERFSAQQFPDLHSELNLSSLELGDSALYFCASSPRRSPYEQYFGPGTRLTVT.

As concerns this clone: The same CDR3 also results from other DNA sequences found in this sample. This chain links TRBV2 with TRBJ1-5; a weak D match, TRBD1 (6 bases). Germline-derived CDR1 and CDR2 are SNHLY and FYNNEI. The CDR3 sequence is 13 residues long. V lost 6 bases and J 6 bases, leaving 12 bases between the germline ends. CDR3 coding DNA: TGTGCCAGCAGCGAGGAGGACAGTCAGCCCCAGCATTTT. It codes for CASSEEDSQPQHF.

This chain links TRBV20-1 with TRBJ2-1; no definite D call. Trimming shortened V by 3 bases and J by 12 bases, and 12 bases separated the two germline ends. The length of the CDR3 is 11 residues. The V gene's germline CDR1 is DFQATT and CDR2 SNEGSKA (reference sequence). The CDR3 sequence is CSASGSDGQFF. The CDR3 DNA is TGCAGTGCTAGTGGGTCTGACGGGCAGTTCTTC.

This clone occurred a few times. One end of the junction fails to match germline, which may point to a read error. This chain links TRBV28 with TRBJ2-3, with D perhaps TRBD2 (6 bases). The V gene's germline CDR1 is MDHEN and CDR2 SYDVKM. The CDR3 runs to 12 residues. The CDR3 is CASSRARDFRVF. In nucleotides, the CDR3 is TGTGCCAGCAGTCGGGCAAGGGACTTTAGGGTTTTT.

The gene calls are TRBV28 and TRBJ2-7; 7 nucleotides match TRBD1. CDR1 is MDHEN, CDR2 SYDVKM, per germline. The J segment lost 2 bases and the V segment lost 4 bases, leaving 8 bases of the junction unmatched. The CDR3 is 15 residues long. The CDR3 sequence is CASSSLWDSTYEQYF. The CDR3 DNA follows: TGTGCCAGCAGTTCGCTATGGGACAGTACCTACGAGCAGTACTTC.

This chain uses TRBV9 with TRBJ2-6; D remains unclear. The CDR3 totals 16 residues. Trimming removed 2 bases at V and 0 bases at J, with 9 bases between. The germline V gene encodes CDR1 SGDLS and CDR2 YYNGEE. The DNA for the CDR3 is TGTGCCAGCAGCGTCTACGATTACTCTGGGGCCAACGTCCTGACTTTC. This encodes CASSVYDYSGANVLTF.

The chain combines TRBV27 with TRBJ1-4; D call uncertain. The germline V gene has CDR1 MNHEY and CDR2 SMNVEV (reference sequence). This CDR3 comprises 13 residues. Trimming pared 3 bases from V and 3 bases from J, leaving 5 bases between. CDR3 protein: CASSFQPNEKLFF. CDR3 bases: TGTGCCAGCAGTTTCCAGCCTAATGAAAAACTGTTTTTT.

The V call is TRBV5-1, the J call TRBJ1-1; maybe TRBD1 (6 bases). The CDR3 consists of 16 residues. Trimming removed 0 bases from V and 0 bases from J, with 12 bases in between. Germline values: CDR1 SGHRS, CDR2 YFSETQ. The CDR3 loop is CASSLAGTSMNTEAFF. CDR3 nucleotide sequence: TGCGCCAGCAGCTTGGCCGGGACATCCATGAACACTGAAGCTTTCTTT. Drawing the rest from reference TRBV5-1 and TRBJ1-1, the complete variable domain is KAGVTQTPRYLIKTRGQQVTLSCSPISGHRSVSWYQQTPGQGLQFLFEYFSETQRNKGNFPGRFSGRQFSNSRSEMNVSTLELGDSALYLCASSLAGTSMNTEAFFGQGTRLTVV.

The genes are TRBV2 and TRBJ2-2; D perhaps matches TRBD1 (5 bases). Germline V gene sequence: CDR1 SNHLY, CDR2 FYNNEI. Trimming pared 2 bases from V and 5 bases from J, leaving 12 bases between. The CDR3 runs to 15 residues. CDR3: CASSERGPGTGELFF. The DNA of the CDR3 is TGTGCCAGCAGTGAAAGGGGTCCCGGAACCGGGGAGCTGTTTTTT.

J is TRBJ2-7 and V is TRBV6-1; no definite D call. This CDR3 has 14 amino acids. Germline loops: CDR1 MNHNS, CDR2 SASEGT. V dropped 0 bases and J dropped 0 bases, with 6 bases sitting between them. CDR3 residues: CASSEAFSSYEQYF. CDR3 bases: TGTGCCAGCAGTGAAGCGTTTAGCTCCTACGAGCAGTACTTC.

The gene calls are TRBV6-5 and TRBJ1-1; D might be TRBD1 (5 bases). Per the germline V gene, CDR1 is MNHEY and CDR2 is SVGAGI. V lost 0 bases to trimming and J lost 1 base, with 9 bases between them. The CDR3 is 15 residues long. DNA for the CDR3: TGTGCCAGCAGTTACTCGACTGGGGCGAACACTGAAGCTTTCTTT. Protein: CASSYSTGANTEAFF.

The chain is built from TRBV28 and TRBJ2-3, with D tentatively TRBD1 (5 bases). CDR1 and CDR2 (germline): MDHEN, SYDVKM. Trimming pared 4 bases from V and 5 bases from J, leaving 19 bases between. This CDR3 has 16 residues. The CDR3 DNA is TGTGCCAGCAGTTGGGGCCCGGTAGTCGAGGTAGATACGCAGTATTTT. Its translation: CASSWGPVVEVDTQYF.

The chain joins TRBV11-3 to TRBJ2-3; D might be TRBD1 or TRBD2, each matching 6 bases. The germline gives CDR1 SGHNT, CDR2 YENEEA. The CDR3 is made up of 14 amino acids. The V end lost 3 bases, the J end lost 6 bases, and 13 bases lay between the germline ends. The CDR3 protein is CASSFGGPPDTQYF. CDR3 coding DNA: TGTGCCAGCAGCTTCGGGGGCCCCCCGGATACGCAGTATTTT.

This chain uses TRBV30 with TRBJ2-3; D may be TRBD1 (6 bases). Per germline, CDR1 GTSNPN and CDR2 SVGIG (reference sequence). Deletions cut 4 bases from V and 4 bases from J, with 12 bases between. The CDR3 runs 13 residues. CDR3 nucleotides: TGTGCCTGGAAACAGGGTATATCAGATACGCAGTATTTT. Amino acid sequence: CAWKQGISDTQYF. Together with reference TRBV30 and TRBJ2-3, the CDR3 gives the full variable domain: SQTIHQWPATLVQPVGSPLSLECTVEGTSNPNLYWYRQAAGRGLQLLFYSVGIGQISSEVPQNLSASRPQDRQFILSSKKLLLSDSGFYLCAWKQGISDTQYFGPGTRLTVL.

This clone was recorded a few times. The rearrangement joins TRBV30 to TRBJ2-7, with D possibly being TRBD1 (6 bases). Germline CDR1 reads GTSNPN; CDR2 reads SVGIG (reference sequence). The CDR3 length is 14 residues. The V end lost 0 bases, the J end lost 0 bases, and 9 bases lay between the germline ends. CDR3 in DNA: TGTGCCTGGAGTGTAACAGGGCGCTCCTACGAGCAGTACTTC. Residues: CAWSVTGRSYEQYF. Variable domain in full (rest from reference TRBV30 and TRBJ2-7): SQTIHQWPATLVQPVGSPLSLECTVEGTSNPNLYWYRQAAGRGLQLLFYSVGIGQISSEVPQNLSASRPQDRQFILSSKKLLLSDSGFYLCAWSVTGRSYEQYFGPGTRLTVT.

The chain employs TRBV19 and TRBJ2-1, with 8 bases identical to TRBD1. V trimming: 4 bases; J trimming: 9 bases; junction bases outside the gene matches: 14. Germline values: CDR1 LNHDA, CDR2 SQIVND (reference sequence). This CDR3 is built from 16 residues. Here the CDR3 DNA reads TGTGCCAGTAGTACCCGAACGGGACAGGCGGTCACTGAGCAGTTCTTC. It codes for CASSTRTGQAVTEQFF.

V and J are TRBV5-1 and TRBJ2-2; D perhaps matches TRBD1 (6 bases). Germline V gene data show CDR1 as SGHRS and CDR2 as YFSETQ. The CDR3 covers 15 residues. V was shortened by 3 bases and J by 2 bases, with 11 bases between the two germline ends. The CDR3 coding sequence is TGCGCCAGCAGCTCCGGGACAACAAACACCGGGGAGCTGTTTTTT. Translating it yields CASSSGTTNTGELFF.

The V and J genes are TRBV3-1 (or the pseudogene TRBV3-2) and TRBJ2-1; TRBD2 aligns across 8 bases. Germline V gene sequence: CDR1 LGHDT, CDR2 YNNKEL (reference sequence). This CDR3 is built from 17 residues. V shed 2 bases and J 4 bases; nucleotides not matched to a gene: 10. CDR3 loop: CASSQYLSGRAYNEQFF. The CDR3 nucleotides are TGTGCCAGCAGCCAATATCTCTCCGGGAGGGCTTACAATGAGCAGTTCTTC.

This clone was seen a single time. The chain employs TRBV2 and TRBJ2-1, with TRBD2 matching 9 bases. The J segment lost 6 bases and the V segment lost 6 bases, leaving 18 bases of the junction unmatched. CDR3 length equals 18 residues. Germline V gives CDR1 SNHLY, CDR2 FYNNEI. The CDR3 nucleotides are TGTGCCAGCAGGCGGGACACGTTTAGCGGGGGCCCCTTCAATGAGCAGTTCTTC. This gives the protein CASRRDTFSGGPFNEQFF. Full variable domain (rest looked up from reference TRBV2 and TRBJ2-1): EPEVTQTPSHQVTQMGQEVILRCVPISNHLYFYWYRQILGQKVEFLVSFYNNEISEKSEIFDDQFSVERPDGSNFTLKIRSTKLEDSAMYFCASRRDTFSGGPFNEQFFGPGTRLTVL.

The chain employs TRBV5-6 and TRBJ2-7, with 9 bases lining up with TRBD1. The V gene end was trimmed by 0 bases and the J gene end by 2 bases; junction bases not matched to a gene: 3. The CDR3 totals 15 residues. Germline V gene data show CDR1 as SGHDT and CDR2 as YYEEEE. For the CDR3, the DNA is TGTGCCAGCAGCTTGGGGGACAGGGACGCCTACGAGCAGTACTTC. Its protein is CASSLGDRDAYEQYF.

This chain links TRBV30 with TRBJ1-4; possible D gene TRBD1, 5 bases. The V end was cut by 7 bases, the J end by 4 bases, with 13 bases between. Germline V lookup: CDR1 GTSNPN, CDR2 SVGIG (reference sequence). The CDR3 spans 13 residues. CDR3 coding DNA: TGTGCCTTTAGCAGAGGGGATAATGAAAAACTGTTTTTT. Encoded protein: CAFSRGDNEKLFF.

This rearrangement joins TRBV29-1 to TRBJ2-1; unclear D gene. Trimming took 4 bases from V and 2 from J, leaving 12 bases between them. CDR1 is SQVTM and CDR2 is ANQGSEA in the germline V gene. The CDR3 loop spans 14 amino acids. CDR3 bases: TGCAGCGTTGTGGCTGGGTTGCCCTACAATGAGCAGTTCTTC. Encoded protein: CSVVAGLPYNEQFF.

The rearrangement links TRBV3-1 (or the pseudogene TRBV3-2) to TRBJ1-1; D gene uncertain. Germline CDR1 LGHDT, CDR2 YNNKEL (reference sequence). The V and J ends lost 1 base and 1 base respectively, with 7 bases between them. The CDR3 length is 14 residues. The CDR3 sequence is CASSQVATNTEAFF. The DNA of the CDR3 is TGTGCCAGCAGCCAAGTCGCAACGAACACTGAAGCTTTCTTT.

The rearrangement uses TRBV19 and TRBJ2-1, with TRBD1 matching over 7 bases. The V segment lost 5 bases and the J segment 8 bases; nucleotides outside the gene matches: 12. The germline gives CDR1 LNHDA, CDR2 SQIVND (reference sequence). The CDR3 length is 15 residues. Here the CDR3 reads CASSAALQGTDEQFF. CDR3 coding DNA: TGTGCCAGTAGTGCCGCGTTACAGGGGACGGATGAGCAGTTCTTC.